This T cell receptor beta chain was sequenced during a study of blood T cell repertoires in COVID-19. Whole-study context: Acute-phase and convalescent COVID-19 samples originated in the United States, Italy and Spain. Sources were T cells, B-cell-depleted T cells, or PBMCs; the material itself was cDNA or gDNA.

Per germline, CDR1 LNHDA and CDR2 SQIVND (reference sequence). V lost 4 bases to trimming and J lost 8 bases; unmatched junction nucleotides: 8. CDR3 size: 15 residues. Authors' methods: By means of reference gene primer amplification, nucleated cell counts were estimated. Measured with immunoSEQ multiplex PCR; TCRdb has only the in-frame clones, and not every one. V and J calls and clone size are given by that table; D and trimming were obtained from the DNA. The repertoire holds about 280,000 clones, with approximately 85% as singletons. This chain connects TRBV19 to TRBJ1-4, with 9 bases identical to TRBD1. Sequencing was done on a sample of peripheral blood. This receptor was identified in a man between 18 and 29 years old with active or convalescent COVID-19. For the CDR3, the DNA is TGTGCCAGTAGTACGTGGGACAGGGCGGGGGAAAAACTGTTTTTT. Residues: CASSTWDRAGEKLFF.